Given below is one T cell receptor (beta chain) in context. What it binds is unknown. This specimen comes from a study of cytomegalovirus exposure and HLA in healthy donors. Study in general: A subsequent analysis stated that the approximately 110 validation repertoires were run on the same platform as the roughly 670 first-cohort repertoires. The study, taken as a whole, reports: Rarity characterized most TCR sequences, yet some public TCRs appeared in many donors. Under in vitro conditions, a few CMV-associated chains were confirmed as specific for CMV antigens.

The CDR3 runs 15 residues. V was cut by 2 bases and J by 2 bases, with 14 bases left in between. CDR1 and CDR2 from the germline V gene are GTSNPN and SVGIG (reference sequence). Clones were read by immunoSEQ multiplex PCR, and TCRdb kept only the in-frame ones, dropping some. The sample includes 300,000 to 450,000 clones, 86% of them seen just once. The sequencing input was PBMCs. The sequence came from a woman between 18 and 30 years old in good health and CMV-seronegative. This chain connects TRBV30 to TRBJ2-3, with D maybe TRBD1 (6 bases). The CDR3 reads CAWSQIQGITDTQYF. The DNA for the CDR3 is TGTGCCTGGAGTCAGATTCAGGGGATCACAGATACGCAGTATTTT.